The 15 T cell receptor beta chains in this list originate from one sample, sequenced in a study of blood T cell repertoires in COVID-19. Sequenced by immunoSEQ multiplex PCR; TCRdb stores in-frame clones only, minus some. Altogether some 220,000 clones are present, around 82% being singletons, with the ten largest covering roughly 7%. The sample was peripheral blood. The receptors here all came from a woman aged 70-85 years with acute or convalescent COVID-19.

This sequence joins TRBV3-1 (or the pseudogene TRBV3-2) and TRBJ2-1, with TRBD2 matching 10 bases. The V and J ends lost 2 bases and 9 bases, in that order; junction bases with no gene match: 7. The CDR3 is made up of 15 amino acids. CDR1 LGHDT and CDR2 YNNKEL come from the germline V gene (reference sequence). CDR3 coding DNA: TGTGCCAGCAGCCAAATGCTAGCGGGGGTGGGTGAGCAGTTCTTC. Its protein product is CASSQMLAGVGEQFF.

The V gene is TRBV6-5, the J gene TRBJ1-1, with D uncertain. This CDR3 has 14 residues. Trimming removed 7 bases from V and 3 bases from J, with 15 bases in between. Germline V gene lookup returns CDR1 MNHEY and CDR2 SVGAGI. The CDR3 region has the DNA TGTGCCAGCATCTCGGGAGGCAGATACACTGAAGCTTTCTTT. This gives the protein CASISGGRYTEAFF.

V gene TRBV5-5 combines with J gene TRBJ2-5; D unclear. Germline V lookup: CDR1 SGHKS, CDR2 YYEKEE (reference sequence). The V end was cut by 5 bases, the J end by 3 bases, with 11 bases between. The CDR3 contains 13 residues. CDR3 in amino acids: CASRAWAEETQYF. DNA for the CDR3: TGTGCCAGCAGGGCGTGGGCTGAAGAGACCCAGTACTTC.

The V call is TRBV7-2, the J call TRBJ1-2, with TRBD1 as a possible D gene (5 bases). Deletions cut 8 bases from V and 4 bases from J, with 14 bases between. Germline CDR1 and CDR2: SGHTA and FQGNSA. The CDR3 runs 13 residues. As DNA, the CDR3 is TGTGCCAGCTCTCGGGTGGGGGGCTATGGCTACACCTTC. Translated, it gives CASSRVGGYGYTF.

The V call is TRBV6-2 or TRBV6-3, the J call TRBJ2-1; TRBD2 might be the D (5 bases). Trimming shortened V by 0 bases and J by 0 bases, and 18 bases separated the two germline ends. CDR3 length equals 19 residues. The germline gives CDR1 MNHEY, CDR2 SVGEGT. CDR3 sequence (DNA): TGTGCCAGCAGTTACTCGAAAAGCCCAGGACTTCCCTCCTACAATGAGCAGTTCTTC. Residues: CASSYSKSPGLPSYNEQFF.

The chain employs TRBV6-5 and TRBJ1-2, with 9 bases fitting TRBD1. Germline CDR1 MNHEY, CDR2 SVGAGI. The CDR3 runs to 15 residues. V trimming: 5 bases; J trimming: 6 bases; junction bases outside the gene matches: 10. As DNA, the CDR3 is TGTGCCAGCAGTCCCGGACAGGGGATGGGGAATGGCTACACCTTC. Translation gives CASSPGQGMGNGYTF.

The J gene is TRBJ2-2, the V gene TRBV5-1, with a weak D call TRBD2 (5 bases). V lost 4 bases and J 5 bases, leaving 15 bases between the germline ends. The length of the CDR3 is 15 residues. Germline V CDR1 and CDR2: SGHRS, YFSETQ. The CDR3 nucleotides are TGCGCCAGCAGCCCCTTGCGAGCGGAAACCGGGGAGCTGTTTTTT. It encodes CASSPLRAETGELFF.

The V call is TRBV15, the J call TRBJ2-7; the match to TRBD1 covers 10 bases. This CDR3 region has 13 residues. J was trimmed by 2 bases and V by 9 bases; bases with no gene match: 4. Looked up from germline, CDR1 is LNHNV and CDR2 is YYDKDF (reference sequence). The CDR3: CATGGTGAYEQYV. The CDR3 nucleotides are TGTGCCACAGGGGGGACAGGGGCCTACGAGCAGTACGTC.

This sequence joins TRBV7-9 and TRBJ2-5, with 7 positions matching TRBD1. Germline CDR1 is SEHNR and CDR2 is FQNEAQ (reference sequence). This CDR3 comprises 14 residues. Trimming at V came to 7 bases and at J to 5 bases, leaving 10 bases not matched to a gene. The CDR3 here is CASTQGGWDETQYF. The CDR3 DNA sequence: TGTGCCAGCACCCAAGGGGGCTGGGATGAGACCCAGTACTTC.

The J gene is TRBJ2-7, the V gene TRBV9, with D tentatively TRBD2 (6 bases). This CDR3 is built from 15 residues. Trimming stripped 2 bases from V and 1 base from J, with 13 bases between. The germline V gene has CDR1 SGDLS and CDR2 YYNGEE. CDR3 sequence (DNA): TGTGCCAGCAGCGTGACCGCTGGGACTTCCTACGAGCAGTACTTC. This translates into CASSVTAGTSYEQYF.

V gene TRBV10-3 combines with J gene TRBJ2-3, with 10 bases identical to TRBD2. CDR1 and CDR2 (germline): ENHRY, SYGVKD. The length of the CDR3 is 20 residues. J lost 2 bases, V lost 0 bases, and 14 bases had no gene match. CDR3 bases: TGTGCCATCAGTGAGTCGTCCTTAGGACTAGCGGAAGTAAACACAGATACGCAGTATTTT. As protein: CAISESSLGLAEVNTDTQYF.

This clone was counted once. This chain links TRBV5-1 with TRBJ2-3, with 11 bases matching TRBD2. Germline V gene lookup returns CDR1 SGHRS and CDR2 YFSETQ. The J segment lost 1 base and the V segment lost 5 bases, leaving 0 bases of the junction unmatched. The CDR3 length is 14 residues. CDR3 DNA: TGCGCCAGCAGTAGCGGGGGGGGCACAGATACGCAGTATTTT. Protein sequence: CASSSGGGTDTQYF. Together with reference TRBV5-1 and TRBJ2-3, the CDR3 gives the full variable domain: KAGVTQTPRYLIKTRGQQVTLSCSPISGHRSVSWYQQTPGQGLQFLFEYFSETQRNKGNFPGRFSGRQFSNSRSEMNVSTLELGDSALYLCASSSGGGTDTQYFGPGTRLTVL.

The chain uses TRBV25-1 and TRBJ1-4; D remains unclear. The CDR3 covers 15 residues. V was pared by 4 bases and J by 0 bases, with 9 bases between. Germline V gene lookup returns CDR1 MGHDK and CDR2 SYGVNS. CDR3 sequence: CASSGYTATNEKLFF. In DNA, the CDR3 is TGTGCCAGCAGTGGATACACTGCAACTAATGAAAAACTGTTTTTT.

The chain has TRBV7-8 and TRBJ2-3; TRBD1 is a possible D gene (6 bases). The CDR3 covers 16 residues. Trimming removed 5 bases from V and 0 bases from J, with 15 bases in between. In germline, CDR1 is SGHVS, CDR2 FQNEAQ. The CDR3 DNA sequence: TGTGCCAGCAGCCCGCGACAGGATCCTAGCACAGATACGCAGTATTTT. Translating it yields CASSPRQDPSTDTQYF.

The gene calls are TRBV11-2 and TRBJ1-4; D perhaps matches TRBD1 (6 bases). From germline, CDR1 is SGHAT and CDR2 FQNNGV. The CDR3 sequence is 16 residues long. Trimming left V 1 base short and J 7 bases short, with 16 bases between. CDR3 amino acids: CASSLVGGGLAEKLFF. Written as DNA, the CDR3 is TGTGCCAGCAGCTTAGTTGGCGGGGGGCTGGCTGAAAAACTGTTTTTT.